What follows are 10 T cell receptor beta chains derived from one specimen sequenced in a study of spatial heterogeneity in lung cancer. General study results and limits: Counts of expanded intratumoral alpha and beta TCRs tracked tumor mutation counts.

No antigens are known for them. TCRdb re-analysed the 5' RACE reads in MiXCR, keeping a single row per CDR3 protein. This sample has about 3,300 distinct CDR3 sequences; roughly 6.1% occur once, and the top ten carry 15%. The time point here: sample taken at primary tumor resection. The sequences come from lung tumor tissue, collected at surgery. The receptors come from a male donor with early-stage non-small cell lung cancer.

By share of the sample, this clonotype is medium-sized. The V gene is TRBV20-1, the J gene TRBJ1-2, with unresolved D. The CDR3 has 13 residues. Per germline, CDR1 DFQATT and CDR2 SNEGSKA (reference sequence). The V and J ends lost 2 bases and 8 bases respectively, with 15 bases between them. CDR3 sequence: CSARTGPLGGYTF. CDR3 coding DNA: TGCAGTGCTAGAACTGGACCTTTGGGGGGCTACACCTTC.

This clonotype is medium-sized. This rearrangement joins TRBV2 to TRBJ2-3; TRBD2 matches 11 bases. The CDR3 covers 17 residues. Germline CDR1 and CDR2: SNHLY and FYNNEI. The V gene end was trimmed by 0 bases and the J gene end by 1 base; junction bases not matched to a gene: 3. Written as DNA, the CDR3 is TGTGCCAGCAGTGAAGCTAGACTAGCGGGACGCACAGATACGCAGTATTTT. Protein: CASSEARLAGRTDTQYF.

In its sample, this clonotype was seen many times. V usage is TRBV4-2 and J usage is TRBJ2-2, with TRBD2 identical over 8 bases. V dropped 0 bases and J dropped 8; count of bases not matched to a gene: 2. CDR1 is LGHNA, CDR2 YNFKEQ, per germline. CDR3 length: 14 residues. DNA for the CDR3: TGTGCCAGCAGCCAAGAGAGACTAGCGGGGGAGCTGTTTTTT. Translating it yields CASSQERLAGELFF.

In this sample, this clonotype is medium-sized (0.01 to 0.1%). The V and J genes are TRBV30 and TRBJ2-7, with 7 bases that match TRBD2. The CDR3 runs 12 residues. J gave up 3 bases and V 5 bases, and 4 bases lay outside the gene matches. Germline lookup yields CDR1 GTSNPN and CDR2 SVGIG (reference sequence). The CDR3 protein is CAWGLADYEQYF. The CDR3, as DNA: TGTGCCTGGGGTCTAGCGGACTACGAGCAGTACTTC. Complete variable domain (other parts from reference TRBV30 and TRBJ2-7): SQTIHQWPATLVQPVGSPLSLECTVEGTSNPNLYWYRQAAGRGLQLLFYSVGIGQISSEVPQNLSASRPQDRQFILSSKKLLLSDSGFYLCAWGLADYEQYFGPGTRLTVT.

This clonotype ranks as medium-sized. The chain has TRBV6-2 or TRBV6-3 and TRBJ1-2; 9 bases map to TRBD1. The V gene end was trimmed by 0 bases and the J gene end by 3 bases; junction bases not matched to a gene: 5. The CDR3 is 16 residues long. Germline V gene lookup returns CDR1 MNHEY and CDR2 SVGEGT. CDR3 DNA sequence: TGTGCCAGCAGTTACTCGGGGACAGGGCGGCACTATGGCTACACCTTC. It encodes CASSYSGTGRHYGYTF.

This clonotype was found many times. The chain links TRBV7-8 to TRBJ2-1; 8 nucleotides line up with TRBD1. Germline V gene sequence: CDR1 SGHVS, CDR2 FQNEAQ. The CDR3 totals 13 residues. Trimming removed 5 bases from V and 7 bases from J; junction bases left unmatched: 4. The CDR3 loop is CASSPRTGNEQFF. As DNA, the CDR3 is TGTGCCAGCAGCCCTAGGACAGGGAATGAGCAGTTCTTC.

This clonotype is medium-sized within its sample. The CDR3, as DNA: TGTGCCAGCAGCCCGACTACGAACTACGAGCAGTACTTC. Translating gives CASSPTTNYEQYF. This chain uses TRBV5-5 with TRBJ2-7; a weak D match, TRBD2 (5 bases). The CDR3 spans 13 residues. Per germline, CDR1 SGHKS and CDR2 YYEKEE (reference sequence). Trimming removed 4 bases from V and 3 bases from J, with 11 bases in between.

This clonotype is labeled as medium-sized. The chain joins TRBV20-1 to TRBJ1-1; 7 bases line up with TRBD1. Germline V gene data show CDR1 as DFQATT and CDR2 as SNEGSKA (reference sequence). V was clipped by 0 bases and J by 4 bases; unmatched bases: 5. The CDR3 extends over 14 amino acids. CDR3 protein: CSARDQGGGTEAFF. The CDR3 coding sequence is TGCAGTGCTAGAGATCAGGGGGGAGGCACTGAAGCTTTCTTT.

By share, this clonotype counts as medium-sized. This chain connects TRBV5-1 to TRBJ2-4, with 7 bases that match TRBD2. Germline V lookup: CDR1 SGHRS, CDR2 YFSETQ. This CDR3 is 15 amino acids long. J lost 3 bases, V lost 2 bases, and 5 bases had no gene match. The CDR3 region has the DNA TGCGCCAGCAGCTTTGGGACTACCGACAAAAACATTCAGTACTTC. It codes for CASSFGTTDKNIQYF.

This clonotype showed up many times. The chain carries TRBV28 and TRBJ2-5; D is undetermined. The CDR3 totals 14 residues. CDR1 MDHEN and CDR2 SYDVKM come from the germline V gene. The V and J ends lost 5 bases and 3 bases respectively, with 13 bases between them. The CDR3 DNA follows: TGTGCCAGCAGTCGTCGACGAGAGGAAGAGACCCAGTACTTC. This gives the protein CASSRRREEETQYF.